A single sample gave rise to the 17 T cell receptor beta chains below, sequenced in a study of spatial heterogeneity in lung cancer. Specified time point: sample taken at primary tumor resection. One entry per CDR3 protein, called by TCRdb with MiXCR from the 5' RACE reads. The profile covers 50,000 to 75,000 distinct CDR3 sequences, with nearly 6.5% appearing a single time and over 12% taken by the ten largest. The material sequenced was PBMCs, taken at surgery. The receptors were gathered from a female donor with early-stage non-small cell lung cancer.

Notes on this clonotype: Just one base apart from a much larger clone, this may be a read error. CDR3 in amino acids: CASGSETTPHEQYF. The DNA of the CDR3 is TGTGCCAGCGGTTCCGAGACGACACCACACGAGCAGTACTTC. V gene TRBV6-5 combines with J gene TRBJ2-7; D unclear. V was trimmed by 8 bases and J by 5 bases, leaving 19 bases between them. The CDR3 length is 14 residues. Germline V gene sequence: CDR1 MNHEY, CDR2 SVGAGI.

The chain links TRBV7-9 to TRBJ2-7; a possible D gene is TRBD1 (5 bases). In germline, CDR1 is SEHNR, CDR2 FQNEAQ (reference sequence). Trimming stripped 5 bases from V and 1 base from J, with 12 bases between. The CDR3 is 14 amino acids. In DNA, the CDR3 is TGTGCCAGCAGCCCGGCAGGGTCATCCTACGAGCAGTACGTC. Protein: CASSPAGSSYEQYV.

Many counts were recorded for this clonotype. J is TRBJ1-1 and V is TRBV10-3; D gene unclear. Trimming pared 4 bases from V and 0 bases from J, leaving 12 bases between. CDR3 length: 15 residues. Germline V gene data show CDR1 as ENHRY and CDR2 as SYGVKD. CDR3 residues: CAISGGQAMNTEAFF. The CDR3 DNA reads TGTGCCATCAGTGGGGGTCAGGCCATGAACACTGAAGCTTTCTTT.

This clonotype was observed at least ten times. This chain uses TRBV15 with TRBJ2-7; TRBD2 is a possible D gene (6 bases). Germline values: CDR1 LNHNV, CDR2 YYDKDF (reference sequence). This CDR3 contains 16 residues. V was clipped by 2 bases and J by 5 bases, with 19 bases between them. CDR3 coding DNA: TGTGCCACCAGCAGAATACCTAGCGCCGATTCCCACGAGCAGTACTTC. Amino acids: CATSRIPSADSHEQYF.

There are many counts of this clonotype. J is TRBJ2-1 and V is TRBV11-3; TRBD1 aligns across 8 bases. The CDR3 has 16 amino acids. V trimming: 1 base; J trimming: 3 bases; junction bases outside the gene matches: 5. Per the germline V gene, CDR1 is SGHNT and CDR2 is YENEEA. The CDR3 spells CASSLGGQDIYNEQFF. The CDR3 DNA sequence: TGTGCCAGCAGCTTAGGGGGACAGGATATCTACAATGAGCAGTTCTTC.

The J gene is TRBJ1-1, the V gene TRBV6-5; D perhaps matches TRBD1 (5 bases). Trimming pared 8 bases from V and 4 bases from J, leaving 11 bases between. The germline CDR1 and CDR2 sequences are MNHEY and SVGAGI. The CDR3 extends over 12 amino acids. The CDR3 coding sequence is TGTGCCAGCCGGGGGGTCGCCACTGAAGCTTTCTTT. Protein sequence: CASRGVATEAFF.

The chain is built from TRBV5-1 and TRBJ2-1, with D perhaps TRBD1 or TRBD2 (5 bases each). This CDR3 has 15 residues. V was shortened by 3 bases and J by 4 bases, with 14 bases between the two germline ends. Germline V lookup: CDR1 SGHRS, CDR2 YFSETQ. CDR3 loop: CASSSEGSDYNEQFF. DNA of the CDR3: TGCGCCAGCAGCTCCGAGGGGTCCGATTACAATGAGCAGTTCTTC.

In this sample, this clonotype turned up many times. The rearrangement uses TRBV5-1 and TRBJ2-5; TRBD2 might be the D (6 bases). This CDR3 is 14 amino acids long. The V end was cut by 3 bases, the J end by 2 bases, with 11 bases between. Germline CDR1 and CDR2: SGHRS and YFSETQ. CDR3 nucleotide sequence: TGCGCCAGCAGCTGGTCGGAGGGACAAGAGACCCAGTACTTC. This gives the protein CASSWSEGQETQYF.

There are many counts of this clonotype. This chain links TRBV18 with TRBJ2-7; 8 bases fit TRBD2. From germline, CDR1 is KGHSH and CDR2 LQKENI. The CDR3 sequence is 15 residues long. V lost 6 bases to trimming and J lost 0 bases; unmatched junction nucleotides: 7. CDR3 amino acids: CASSPTSASSYEQYV. The CDR3 DNA reads TGTGCCAGCTCCCCGACTAGCGCGAGCTCCTACGAGCAGTACGTC.

This clonotype was picked up many times. This rearrangement joins TRBV12-3 or TRBV12-4 to TRBJ2-7; a weak D match, TRBD2 (6 bases). The CDR3 sequence is 18 residues long. V lost 1 base to trimming and J lost 5 bases, with 24 bases between them. The CDR3 coding sequence is TGTGCCAGCAGTTTAGAGCGTGGCACCTCGGGGCGGGGAGACGAGCAGTACGTC. It translates to CASSLERGTSGRGDEQYV.

This clonotype was observed many times. The chain employs TRBV6-2 or TRBV6-3 and TRBJ2-6; D is unclear. The CDR3 is 16 residues long. Germline CDR1 is MNHEY and CDR2 is SVGEGT. Trimming removed 6 bases from V and 0 bases from J, with 12 bases in between. The CDR3 loop reads CASSRLPGSGANVLTF. In DNA, the CDR3 is TGTGCCAGCAGCCGTCTTCCCGGCTCTGGGGCCAACGTCCTGACTTTC.

In this sample, this clonotype turned up many times. The chain links TRBV9 to TRBJ2-5; 8 nucleotides align to TRBD2. The germline gives CDR1 SGDLS, CDR2 YYNGEE. V shed 2 bases and J 1 base; nucleotides not matched to a gene: 7. This CDR3 is 16 amino acids long. Written as DNA, the CDR3 is TGTGCCAGCAGCGTGGGAGTAGCGGGGACCCAAGAGACCCAGTACTTC. Encoded protein: CASSVGVAGTQETQYF.

This clonotype was found many times. This rearrangement joins TRBV7-3 to TRBJ2-7; possible D gene TRBD2, 6 bases. Germline V gene sequence: CDR1 SGHTA, CDR2 FQGTGA. This CDR3 spans 14 amino acids. Between the trimmed V and J ends, which lost 7 bases and 7 bases, there was a span of 20 bases. The CDR3 sequence is CASTFTGSAGEQYF. The CDR3 nucleotides are TGTGCCAGCACCTTTACCGGGTCTGCGGGAGAGCAGTACTTC.

This clonotype was seen only a few times. J is TRBJ2-2 and V is TRBV12-3 or TRBV12-4; D remains ambiguous. The CDR3 runs 15 residues. V lost 5 bases to trimming and J lost 6 bases, with 16 bases between them. The CDR3 DNA reads as TGTGCCAGCAGTGCTGCCGGCGTCGGGCCCGGGGAGCTGTTTTTT. Translated: CASSAAGVGPGELFF.

With respect to this clonotype: In this CDR3 the conserved last residue, phenylalanine or tryptophan, is missing, so a read error is likely. The chain uses TRBV30 and TRBJ1-5, with 8 bases lining up with TRBD1. The CDR3 is 14 residues long. With 2 bases clipped from V and 2 bases from J, the junction kept 2 bases outside the gene matches. The V gene's germline CDR1 is GTSNPN and CDR2 SVGIG (reference sequence). In DNA, the CDR3 is TGTGCCTGGAGTACAGGGGGTCGCAATCAGCCCCAGCATCTT. Encoded protein: CAWSTGGRNQPQHL.

This clonotype has at least ten counts. The rearrangement links TRBV29-1 to TRBJ2-7; D is perhaps TRBD2 (5 bases). Trimming took off 4 bases at V and 1 base at J, with 11 bases between the two ends. CDR3 length: 13 amino acids. Germline V CDR1 and CDR2: SQVTM, ANQGSEA. DNA for the CDR3: TGCAGCGTTGGACAAGGAGGTTCCTACGAGCAGTACTTC. It translates to CSVGQGGSYEQYF.

This clonotype turned up a few times. The rearrangement links TRBV6-5 to TRBJ1-1; 8 positions match TRBD1. After removal of 2 bases from V and 4 bases from J, the junction contained 6 bases not matched to a gene. The CDR3 totals 15 residues. Germline V gene data show CDR1 as MNHEY and CDR2 as SVGAGI. The CDR3, as DNA: TGTGCCAGCAGTTACGCCGGGACAGGCGTCACTGAAGCTTTCTTT. As protein: CASSYAGTGVTEAFF.